Each of the 20 T cell receptor beta chains below was sequenced from the same sample in a study of relationships among human T cell subsets. Semiquantitative ARM-PCR amplified T cell receptor alpha and beta CDR3 regions from mRNA. In ARM-PCR, communal superprimers followed tagged nested gene-specific primers for exponential amplification. TCRdb analysed the multiplex PCR reads with MiXCR anew, one entry per CDR3 protein. The table has 13,000 or so distinct CDR3 sequences, roughly two thirds seen once; the top ten hold roughly 30%. The Th1 cells were the flow-through after CD25, CD56 and CD294 bead selections. Sequencing used CD4+ Th1 cells sorted from blood. The receptors stem from a man between 35 and 55 years old in good health.

This chain connects TRBV27 to TRBJ2-7; 9 bases map to TRBD1. The germline gives CDR1 MNHEY, CDR2 SMNVEV (reference sequence). V lost 5 bases to trimming and J lost 6 bases; unmatched junction nucleotides: 8. This CDR3 has 14 residues. CDR3 loop: CASSTPGQGLEQYF. The CDR3 DNA reads as TGTGCCAGCAGTACACCGGGACAGGGCCTCGAGCAGTACTTC.

This sequence joins TRBV7-9 and TRBJ2-7, with 13 bases fitting TRBD2. J lost 9 bases, V lost 5 bases, and 10 bases had no gene match. The CDR3 covers 15 residues. Per germline, CDR1 SEHNR and CDR2 FQNEAQ (reference sequence). The CDR3 DNA is TGTGCCAGCAGCACCACGACTAGCGGGGGGATCGCGCAGTACTTC. The encoded protein is CASSTTTSGGIAQYF.

The chain uses TRBV11-2 and TRBJ2-3; tentatively, D is TRBD2 (6 bases). V dropped 2 bases and J dropped 4 bases, with 16 bases sitting between them. CDR3 length: 16 residues. CDR1 and CDR2 (germline): SGHAT, FQNNGV. The CDR3 DNA is TGTGCCAGCAGCTTAAGGCTAGCGAGGATCGCAGATACGCAGTATTTT. Translation gives CASSLRLARIADTQYF.

This clonotype was picked up a small number of times. The chain uses TRBV27 and TRBJ2-3, with 9 nucleotides matching TRBD1. Trimming cost V 6 bases and J 2 bases; bases outside gene matches: 9. Germline V gene sequence: CDR1 MNHEY, CDR2 SMNVEV (reference sequence). This CDR3 spans 16 amino acids. The CDR3, as DNA: TGTGCCAGCAGGGCGCTGGACAGGGGACCCACAGATACGCAGTATTTT. Translation: CASRALDRGPTDTQYF.

The chain combines TRBV20-1 with TRBJ1-2; D uncertain. V shed 1 base and J shed 8 bases, with 8 bases lying between them. The CDR3 sequence is 11 residues long. The germline CDR1 and CDR2 sequences are DFQATT and SNEGSKA (reference sequence). CDR3 residues: CSARGNVGYTF. CDR3 bases: TGCAGTGCTAGAGGGAACGTCGGCTACACCTTC.

The CDR3 region has the DNA TGTGCCAGCAGTTCTGGGACAGTTTCCTACAATGAGCAGTTCTTC. It is translated as CASSSGTVSYNEQFF. The chain couples TRBV6-6 to TRBJ2-1; 7 bases match TRBD1. Trimming cost V 4 bases and J 1 base; bases outside gene matches: 4. CDR3 length: 15 amino acids. Germline V lookup: CDR1 MNHNY, CDR2 SVGAGI (reference sequence).

The V call is TRBV10-3, the J call TRBJ1-6; D ambiguous. CDR3 length: 15 amino acids. Germline V gene lookup returns CDR1 ENHRY and CDR2 SYGVKD. Trimming shortened V by 0 bases and J by 6 bases, and 9 bases separated the two germline ends. The CDR3 protein is CAISESGQTNSPLHF. CDR3 bases: TGTGCCATCAGTGAGTCCGGTCAGACTAATTCACCCCTCCACTTT.

This rearrangement joins TRBV6-5 to TRBJ2-7; D may be TRBD2 (5 bases). CDR1 and CDR2 from the germline V gene are MNHEY and SVGAGI. V lost 4 bases and J lost 3, with 19 bases in between. The CDR3 runs 16 residues. DNA of the CDR3: TGTGCCAGCAGTTCCCTCGACGGGGTGAGGAACTACGAGCAGTACTTC. Its translation is CASSSLDGVRNYEQYF.

The chain uses TRBV6-1 and TRBJ2-5; D call uncertain. Germline CDR1 MNHNS, CDR2 SASEGT. This CDR3 region has 14 residues. Between the trimmed V and J ends, which lost 6 bases and 4 bases, there was a span of 15 bases. The CDR3 DNA is TGTGCCAGCAGCCATACTCGGACGGGAGAGACCCAGTACTTC. It yields the protein CASSHTRTGETQYF.

This clonotype came up a few times. The gene calls are TRBV7-9 and TRBJ1-1; 9 bases match TRBD1. V lost 6 bases to trimming and J lost 4 bases; unmatched junction nucleotides: 6. CDR1 and CDR2 (germline): SEHNR, FQNEAQ (reference sequence). The CDR3 has 14 amino acids. CDR3 nucleotides: TGTGCCAGCAGGACCGGGACAGGGTCCACTGAAGCTTTCTTT. Translated, it gives CASRTGTGSTEAFF.

J is TRBJ2-7 and V is TRBV12-3 or TRBV12-4; a possible D gene is TRBD1 (6 bases). V gave up 5 bases and J gave up 0 bases, with 14 bases separating them. The CDR3 contains 15 residues. DNA for the CDR3: TGTGCCAGCAGTCGGACAGACCGGCTCTCCTACGAGCAGTACTTC. Protein sequence: CASSRTDRLSYEQYF.

This clonotype turned up a few times. The chain has TRBV11-2 and TRBJ1-1; D ambiguous. Trimming took off 1 base at V and 1 base at J, with 10 bases between the two ends. In germline, CDR1 is SGHAT, CDR2 FQNNGV. This CDR3 has 15 residues. The CDR3 bases are TGTGCCAGCAGCTTAGTCCGATGGGGGAACACTGAAGCTTTCTTT. Residues: CASSLVRWGNTEAFF.

This chain connects TRBV28 to TRBJ2-7; TRBD1 aligns across 10 bases. The ends lost 8 bases at V and 4 bases at J; junction bases unmatched: 5. The germline CDR1 and CDR2 sequences are MDHEN and SYDVKM. The CDR3 has 13 amino acids. CDR3 in DNA: TGTGCCAGCTCGGGACAGGGGATGTACGAGCAGTACTTC. Protein product: CASSGQGMYEQYF.

The chain has TRBV11-2 and TRBJ2-7; weak D call: TRBD2 (6 bases). The germline V and J ends were trimmed by 1 base and 4 bases, with 11 bases remaining between them. The CDR3 runs 14 residues. Germline assignment: CDR1 SGHAT and CDR2 FQNNGV. The CDR3 loop reads CASSLGGAGYEQYF. The CDR3 bases are TGTGCCAGCAGCTTAGGCGGGGCCGGATACGAGCAGTACTTC.

This clonotype has a handful of counts. The chain has TRBV12-3 or TRBV12-4 and TRBJ2-1; TRBD2 aligns across 7 bases. This CDR3 comprises 18 residues. The V gene end was trimmed by 3 bases and the J gene end by 3 bases; junction bases not matched to a gene: 14. The CDR3 nucleotides read TGTGCCAGCAGTTTTAGTGGGTGGGGGAGGGCCGGCTACAATGAGCAGTTCTTC. Translation gives CASSFSGWGRAGYNEQFF.

This clonotype was observed a few times. The chain couples TRBV29-1 to TRBJ1-1; TRBD1 matches 7 bases. This CDR3 is 12 amino acids long. The V segment lost 7 bases and the J segment 1 base; nucleotides outside the gene matches: 3. The germline V gene encodes CDR1 SQVTM and CDR2 ANQGSEA. The DNA of the CDR3 is TGCAGCGCACAGGGGTCGAACACTGAAGCTTTCTTT. This encodes CSAQGSNTEAFF.

The chain has TRBV7-9 and TRBJ2-2; D call uncertain. The CDR3 has 12 residues. V lost 1 base and J lost 4, with 1 base in between. Germline V gene lookup returns CDR1 SEHNR and CDR2 FQNEAQ (reference sequence). In nucleotides, the CDR3 is TGTGCCAGCAGCTTAGTCACCGGGGAGCTGTTTTTT. It specifies CASSLVTGELFF.

The chain combines TRBV7-9 with TRBJ2-3, with 8 positions matching TRBD1. The junction had 2 bases not matched to a gene; V was cut back by 2 bases and J by 4 bases. Germline-derived CDR1 and CDR2 are SEHNR and FQNEAQ (reference sequence). The CDR3 runs 14 residues. The CDR3 coding sequence is TGTGCCAGCAGCTTAAGGACAGGGTCAGATACGCAGTATTTT. The encoded protein is CASSLRTGSDTQYF.

CDR3 in DNA: TGTGCCAGCAGTCAGGGAGGAAATTCACCCCTCCACTTT. It specifies CASSQGGNSPLHF. This chain joins TRBV12-3 or TRBV12-4 and TRBJ1-6, with D tentatively TRBD1 (5 bases). The CDR3 has 13 residues. Trimming took off 5 bases at V and 7 bases at J, with 9 bases between the two ends.

The rearrangement joins TRBV19 to TRBJ1-5; D remains ambiguous. Germline lookup yields CDR1 LNHDA and CDR2 SQIVND (reference sequence). The CDR3 totals 13 residues. Trimming left V 8 bases short and J 1 base short, with 9 bases between. CDR3 in amino acids: CASCRASNQPQHF. The CDR3 DNA reads as TGTGCCAGTTGCCGGGCCAGCAATCAGCCCCAGCATTTT.